These 16 T cell receptor beta chains were all obtained from the same sample, sequenced in a study of blood T cell repertoires in COVID-19. Clones were sequenced by immunoSEQ multiplex PCR, and TCRdb holds only the in-frame ones, with some missing. The sample holds 100,000 to 150,000 clones, about four fifths seen once. Material for sequencing was peripheral blood. Source of these receptors: a man between 40 and 49 years old with active or convalescent COVID-19.

The V call is TRBV15, the J call TRBJ2-1; 9 bases are shared with TRBD1. The CDR3 sequence is 16 residues long. The V gene end was trimmed by 4 bases and the J gene end by 4 bases; junction bases not matched to a gene: 8. Germline V gives CDR1 LNHNV, CDR2 YYDKDF (reference sequence). The CDR3 spells CATSKPGTGTYNEQFF. CDR3 coding DNA: TGTGCCACCAGCAAACCCGGGACAGGGACTTACAATGAGCAGTTCTTC.

The gene calls are TRBV19 and TRBJ2-4, with D possibly TRBD2 on 5 matching bases. There are 16 residues in the CDR3. V was shortened by 0 bases and J by 0 bases, with 9 bases between the two germline ends. Germline CDR1 is LNHDA and CDR2 is SQIVND (reference sequence). The CDR3 nucleotides read TGTGCCAGTAGTATAGAGTCGGGGATAGCCAAAAACATTCAGTACTTC. The encoded protein is CASSIESGIAKNIQYF. The entire variable domain, with the rest obtained from reference TRBV19 and TRBJ2-4, is as follows: DGGITQSPKYLFRKEGQNVTLSCEQNLNHDAMYWYRQDPGQGLRLIYYSQIVNDFQKGDIAEGYSVSREKKESFPLTVTSAQKNPTAFYLCASSIESGIAKNIQYFGAGTRLSVL.

The V gene is TRBV9, the J gene TRBJ1-2; no definite D call. CDR1 is SGDLS and CDR2 is YYNGEE in the germline V gene. The V and J ends lost 4 bases and 4 bases respectively, with 17 bases between them. The CDR3 totals 15 residues. CDR3 sequence reads: CASSPQTEEVYGYTF. CDR3 coding DNA: TGTGCCAGCAGCCCCCAGACGGAAGAGGTCTATGGCTACACCTTC.

This clone was recorded a few times. The chain combines TRBV5-1 with TRBJ1-3; D gene unclear. Looked up from germline, CDR1 is SGHRS and CDR2 is YFSETQ. Between the trimmed V and J ends, which lost 0 bases and 0 bases, there was a span of 10 bases. CDR3 size: 16 residues. CDR3 nucleotide sequence: TGCGCCAGCAGCTTGGAACAGACCAACTCTGGAAACACCATATATTTT. This codes for CASSLEQTNSGNTIYF.

V usage is TRBV7-2 and J usage is TRBJ2-5; D gene ambiguous. Germline CDR1 SGHTA, CDR2 FQGNSA. The length of the CDR3 is 14 residues. V lost 0 bases and J 1 base, leaving 6 bases between the germline ends. The CDR3 DNA is TGTGCCAGCAGCTTAGCGGGCCTCCAAGAGACCCAGTACTTC. Its translation is CASSLAGLQETQYF. Combining the CDR3 with reference TRBV7-2 and TRBJ2-5 gives the whole variable domain GAGVSQSPSNKVTEKGKDVELRCDPISGHTALYWYRQSLGQGLEFLIYFQGNSAPDKSGLPSDRFSAERTGGSVSTLTIQRTQQEDSAVYLCASSLAGLQETQYFGPGTRLLVL.

The chain has TRBV2 and TRBJ2-3, with D perhaps TRBD2 (6 bases). The CDR3 sequence is 16 residues long. CDR1 is SNHLY, CDR2 FYNNEI, per germline. Trimming removed 4 bases from V and 1 base from J, with 15 bases in between. The CDR3: CASSGPLGGGTDTQYF. The CDR3 region has the DNA TGTGCCAGCAGTGGCCCGTTGGGGGGAGGCACAGATACGCAGTATTTT.

The V call is TRBV4-3, the J call TRBJ1-1; D not certain. Germline-derived CDR1 and CDR2 are LGHNA and YSLEER. The CDR3 runs 14 residues. The ends were cut back, 0 bases at V and 1 base at J, with 6 bases in the middle. The CDR3 reads CASSQENWNTEAFF. The CDR3, as DNA: TGCGCCAGCAGCCAAGAGAACTGGAACACTGAAGCTTTCTTT.

This clone has just one count. The chain uses TRBV5-5 and TRBJ2-5, with 7 nucleotides matching TRBD1. The CDR3 spans 13 residues. Trimming cost V 2 bases and J 5 bases; bases outside gene matches: 3. Germline V gene sequence: CDR1 SGHKS, CDR2 YYEKEE (reference sequence). CDR3 DNA: TGTGCCAGCAGCTTCACAGGGGTCGAGACCCAGTACTTC. Translating it yields CASSFTGVETQYF.

This clone turned up a few times. This chain links TRBV2 with TRBJ2-2, with 7 positions matching TRBD2. Germline CDR1 is SNHLY and CDR2 is FYNNEI. Losses at the gene ends were 2 bases for V and 4 bases for J; bases not matched to a gene: 1. This CDR3 region has 14 residues. CDR3 residues: CASSELAVTGELFF. The CDR3 nucleotides read TGTGCCAGCAGTGAACTAGCGGTCACCGGGGAGCTGTTTTTT. Full variable domain (missing parts from reference TRBV2 and TRBJ2-2): EPEVTQTPSHQVTQMGQEVILRCVPISNHLYFYWYRQILGQKVEFLVSFYNNEISEKSEIFDDQFSVERPDGSNFTLKIRSTKLEDSAMYFCASSELAVTGELFFGEGSRLTVL.

The chain combines TRBV7-3 with TRBJ1-1, with 12 positions matching TRBD1. The CDR3 totals 16 residues. Germline CDR1 SGHTA, CDR2 FQGTGA. The V and J ends lost 4 bases and 4 bases, in that order; junction bases with no gene match: 7. CDR3 sequence (DNA): TGTGCCAGCAGCTCCGGGACAGGGGGCGCGGGCACTGAAGCTTTCTTT. Protein sequence: CASSSGTGGAGTEAFF.

The gene calls are TRBV7-9 and TRBJ2-5; 9 bases line up with TRBD1. The V and J ends lost 0 bases and 5 bases, in that order; junction bases with no gene match: 4. The V gene's germline CDR1 is SEHNR and CDR2 FQNEAQ (reference sequence). The CDR3 length is 15 residues. The DNA for the CDR3 is TGTGCCAGCAGCTTAGCAAACAGGGGGCTGGAGACCCAGTACTTC. It codes for CASSLANRGLETQYF.

CDR3 sequence: CASSSFVGYPTNTGELFF. CDR3 sequence (DNA): TGTGCCAGCAGCTCCTTTGTGGGCTACCCGACGAACACCGGGGAGCTGTTTTTT. V usage is TRBV7-9 and J usage is TRBJ2-2; no definite D call. Germline-derived CDR1 and CDR2 are SEHNR and FQNEAQ (reference sequence). Between the trimmed V and J ends, which lost 4 bases and 0 bases, there was a span of 18 bases. The length of the CDR3 is 18 residues.

The chain combines TRBV11-2 with TRBJ2-7; 9 nucleotides align to TRBD1. The CDR3 is made up of 15 amino acids. Germline trimming cut 1 base from V and 2 bases from J; bases unmatched to any gene: 3. Germline CDR1 is SGHAT and CDR2 is FQNNGV. DNA of the CDR3: TGTGCCAGCAGCTTAGTGGGACAGGGACCCTACGAGCAGTACTTC. Its translation is CASSLVGQGPYEQYF.

The chain employs TRBV7-2 and TRBJ1-1; D may be TRBD1 (6 bases). The V and J ends lost 5 bases and 1 base respectively, with 23 bases between them. Germline lookup yields CDR1 SGHTA and CDR2 FQGNSA. This CDR3 is built from 18 residues. The CDR3 loop reads CASSPSAGSGGPNTEAFF. In nucleotides, the CDR3 is TGTGCCAGCAGCCCATCTGCTGGGTCGGGGGGCCCGAACACTGAAGCTTTCTTT.

J is TRBJ2-4 and V is TRBV6-5, with 7 positions matching TRBD1. The CDR3 is made up of 14 amino acids. Germline assignment: CDR1 MNHEY and CDR2 SVGAGI. J lost 6 bases, V lost 6 bases, and 8 bases had no gene match. The CDR3 DNA reads as TGTGCCAGCAGCCTCGACAGGGCCGTAAACATTCAGTACTTC. As protein: CASSLDRAVNIQYF.

The rearrangement links TRBV7-3 to TRBJ2-1, with 7 bases matching TRBD1. CDR3 length: 15 amino acids. The V gene end was trimmed by 2 bases and the J gene end by 7 bases; junction bases not matched to a gene: 8. The germline CDR1 and CDR2 sequences are SGHTA and FQGTGA. The CDR3: CASSLSDRVWNEQFF. The DNA of the CDR3 is TGTGCCAGCAGCTTATCCGACAGGGTCTGGAATGAGCAGTTCTTC. The variable domain in full, with the rest retrieved from reference TRBV7-3 and TRBJ2-1, is GAGVSQTPSNKVTEKGKYVELRCDPISGHTALYWYRQSLGQGPEFLIYFQGTGAADDSGLPNDRFFAVRPEGSVSTLKIQRTERGDSAVYLCASSLSDRVWNEQFFGPGTRLTVL.